This T cell receptor beta chain was obtained from a study of T cell responses to AZD1222 COVID-19 vaccine. CDR3 length: 15 amino acids. V shed 3 bases and J 8 bases; nucleotides not matched to a gene: 8. Germline-derived CDR1 and CDR2 are SGHKS and YYEKEE (reference sequence). Study results and limitations: Baseline seropositivity characterized only six AZD1222 recipients. Regions 160-218 and 743-854 dominated among vaccine-associated CD4 TCRs spanning spike. Researchers took repertoire samples only after the peak T cell response had come.

Comments on this clone: Its antigen is as yet unknown. Other nucleotide sequences from this sample produce the same CDR3.

TCRdb keeps only in-frame clones here, not all; method: immunoSEQ multiplex PCR. The sample yields roughly 140,000 clones, over 75% seen once. The rearrangement uses TRBV5-5 and TRBJ2-2; TRBD2 aligns across 9 bases. The sequencing used peripheral blood, collected on day 0 of AZD1222 vaccination. This receptor was identified in an adult in good health. The CDR3 sequence: CASSSLAGGPGELFF. DNA of the CDR3: TGTGCCAGCAGCTCACTCGCGGGGGGGCCGGGGGAGCTGTTTTTT.